The rows below give T cell receptor beta chains drawn from one sample of a study of neoadjuvant anti-PD-1 for oral cavity cancer. Profiling relied on immunoSEQ multiplex PCR, and the TCRdb table lists in-frame clones only, not all of them. The sample contains about 16,000 clones, approximately 61% of which appear only once. Here the sequenced sample was PBMCs, taken before nivolumab (anti-PD-1) treatment. All receptors derive from a person aged 40 to 85 with oral cavity squamous cell carcinoma. Both conserved end residues are part of each CDR3. Each record gives: J gene, V gene, D gene, clone size, CDR3 DNA, CDR3 protein. The D gene is left open where the match is weak. Clone size is stated in some rows and not others, as once, few, many or a class when expanded.

J gene: TRBJ2-1
V gene: TRBV2
D gene: .
clone size: .
CDR3 DNA: TGTGCCAGCAGGGGGAACAGGGCTTACAATGAGCAGTTCTTC
CDR3 protein: CASRGNRAYNEQFF

J gene: TRBJ2-1
V gene: TRBV2
D gene: .
clone size: .
CDR3 DNA: TGTGCCAGCAAAGGGGGGACCTCCGGAAATGAGCAGTTCTTC
CDR3 protein: CASKGGTSGNEQFF

J gene: TRBJ1-5
V gene: TRBV19
D gene: TRBD1
clone size: .
CDR3 DNA: TGTGCCAGTAGTATATCCGGACAGGGGACTCAGCCCCAGCATTTT
CDR3 protein: CASSISGQGTQPQHF

J gene: TRBJ2-5
V gene: TRBV2
D gene: .
clone size: .
CDR3 DNA: TGTGCCAGCAGTGAAGGACTCTTAAAAGAGACCCAGTACTTC
CDR3 protein: CASSEGLLKETQYF

J gene: TRBJ2-7
V gene: TRBV28
D gene: .
clone size: few
CDR3 DNA: TGTGCCAGCAGCCCCGGGACGTTACCCTACGAGCAGTACTTC
CDR3 protein: CASSPGTLPYEQYF

J gene: TRBJ1-2
V gene: TRBV27
D gene: .
clone size: .
CDR3 DNA: TGTGCCAGCAGTCCCACGTCTAGAGCCCTTGGCTACACCTTC
CDR3 protein: CASSPTSRALGYTF

J gene: TRBJ2-1
V gene: TRBV6-1
D gene: TRBD2
clone size: .
CDR3 DNA: TGTGCCAGCAGTCCTAGCGGAGAGTACAATGAGCAGTTCTTC
CDR3 protein: CASSPSGEYNEQFF

J gene: TRBJ2-7
V gene: TRBV19
D gene: TRBD2
clone size: .
CDR3 DNA: TGTGCCAGTAGTAGACAACTAGCGGGGGGCCCCTACGAGCAGTACTTC
CDR3 protein: CASSRQLAGGPYEQYF

J gene: TRBJ1-1
V gene: TRBV6-5
D gene: .
clone size: few
CDR3 DNA: TGTGCCAGCAGTTACCCCGGGAGTGAAGCTTTCTTT
CDR3 protein: CASSYPGSEAFF

J gene: TRBJ2-2
V gene: TRBV5-8
D gene: TRBD1
clone size: .
CDR3 DNA: TGTGCCAGCAGCGTTCCGGGACAGCTTAACACCGGGGAGCTGTTTTTT
CDR3 protein: CASSVPGQLNTGELFF

J gene: TRBJ1-2
V gene: TRBV2
D gene: .
clone size: .
CDR3 DNA: TGTGCCAGCAGTGAAATACCGGGGGAACGCTATGGCTACACCTTC
CDR3 protein: CASSEIPGERYGYTF

J gene: TRBJ1-2
V gene: TRBV6-1
D gene: .
clone size: .
CDR3 DNA: TGTGCCAGCCAACGGGACAACCAATGGAGCTACACCTTC
CDR3 protein: CASQRDNQWSYTF

J gene: TRBJ2-2
V gene: TRBV9
D gene: TRBD2
clone size: .
CDR3 DNA: TGTGCCAGCAGCGTAGCGACCAGCGGGACCACCGGGGAGCTGTTTTTT
CDR3 protein: CASSVATSGTTGELFF

J gene: TRBJ1-2
V gene: TRBV29-1
D gene: .
clone size: .
CDR3 DNA: TGCAGCGTCGGGGGTTTAGGGGGCTACACCTTC
CDR3 protein: CSVGGLGGYTF

J gene: TRBJ1-2
V gene: TRBV15
D gene: TRBD1
clone size: .
CDR3 DNA: TGTGCCACCAGCACGCTGACAGGGGGGGACTTCTATGGCTACACCTTC
CDR3 protein: CATSTLTGGDFYGYTF

J gene: TRBJ2-7
V gene: TRBV7-7
D gene: TRBD1
clone size: .
CDR3 DNA: TGTGCTAGCAGCTTAGGAGGACAGGGTGGCGAGCAGTACTTC
CDR3 protein: CASSLGGQGGEQYF

J gene: TRBJ1-2
V gene: TRBV6-1
D gene: .
clone size: .
CDR3 DNA: TGTGCCAGCAGTGAAGGAGGGCTCTGGGGCTACACCTTC
CDR3 protein: CASSEGGLWGYTF

J gene: TRBJ2-1
V gene: TRBV5-6
D gene: .
clone size: .
CDR3 DNA: TGTGCCAGCAGCTTGTCGGGAAGCTACTACAATGAGCAGTTCTTC
CDR3 protein: CASSLSGSYYNEQFF

J gene: TRBJ1-2
V gene: TRBV6-5
D gene: .
clone size: .
CDR3 DNA: TGTGCCAGCAGACCAGGGGATTATGGCTACACCTTC
CDR3 protein: CASRPGDYGYTF

J gene: TRBJ1-5
V gene: TRBV10-2
D gene: .
clone size: few
CDR3 DNA: TGCGCCAGCAGTGAGTCGCCGGGGCCAGGGCCCCAGCATTTT
CDR3 protein: CASSESPGPGPQHF

J gene: TRBJ1-4
V gene: TRBV2
D gene: TRBD1
clone size: few
CDR3 DNA: TGTGCCAGCAGTGAAAACAGGGGGGAAAAACTGTTTTTT
CDR3 protein: CASSENRGEKLFF

J gene: TRBJ2-7
V gene: TRBV7-6
D gene: TRBD2
clone size: .
CDR3 DNA: TGTGCCAGCAGCTTAGTGGGACTAGGGATTTACGAGCAGTACTTC
CDR3 protein: CASSLVGLGIYEQYF

J gene: TRBJ2-7
V gene: TRBV27
D gene: .
clone size: few
CDR3 DNA: TGTGCAACACGGCTTGGACACGACTACGAGCAGTACTTC
CDR3 protein: CATRLGHDYEQYF

J gene: TRBJ2-7
V gene: TRBV5-6
D gene: TRBD2
clone size: .
CDR3 DNA: TGTGCCAGCAGCCTCGAATCCGGGACTACGCACCTTGAGCAGTACTTC
CDR3 protein: CASSLESGTTHLEQYF

J gene: TRBJ2-2
V gene: TRBV10-3
D gene: .
clone size: once
CDR3 DNA: TGTGCCACAGGCGGGGTCACCGGGGAGCTGTTTTTT
CDR3 protein: CATGGVTGELFF

J gene: TRBJ1-2
V gene: TRBV6-6
D gene: TRBD1
clone size: .
CDR3 DNA: TGTGCCAGCACTCAGACAGGGAGGAGGGAAGGCTACACCTTC
CDR3 protein: CASTQTGRREGYTF

J gene: TRBJ1-2
V gene: TRBV6-6
D gene: TRBD1
clone size: .
CDR3 DNA: TGTGCCAGCAGCACGCCGACAGGGAACTATGGCTACACCTTC
CDR3 protein: CASSTPTGNYGYTF

J gene: TRBJ2-4
V gene: TRBV5-1
D gene: .
clone size: .
CDR3 DNA: TGCGCCAGCAGCTTGGGGTCAGGGGTAAACATTCAGTACTTC
CDR3 protein: CASSLGSGVNIQYF

J gene: TRBJ2-1
V gene: TRBV2
D gene: .
clone size: once
CDR3 DNA: TGTGCCAGCACGCTACTAGGGAGTGGCAATGAGCAGTTCTTC
CDR3 protein: CASTLLGSGNEQFF

J gene: TRBJ1-1
V gene: TRBV20-1
D gene: .
clone size: .
CDR3 DNA: TGCAGTGCTAGACGGACTGAAGCTTTCTTT
CDR3 protein: CSARRTEAFF

J gene: TRBJ1-5
V gene: TRBV7-2
D gene: .
clone size: few
CDR3 DNA: TGTGCCAGCAGCTTAGACCCAGAACGGCGGGATCAGCCCCAGCATTTT
CDR3 protein: CASSLDPERRDQPQHF

J gene: TRBJ2-7
V gene: TRBV27
D gene: .
clone size: .
CDR3 DNA: TGTGCCATCGGAAACAGGCCCTTTTACGAGCAGTACTTC
CDR3 protein: CAIGNRPFYEQYF

J gene: TRBJ1-4
V gene: TRBV30
D gene: TRBD1
clone size: .
CDR3 DNA: TGTGCCTGGAGGGGACAGGGGACTAATGAAAAACTGTTTTTT
CDR3 protein: CAWRGQGTNEKLFF

J gene: TRBJ2-1
V gene: TRBV5-4
D gene: TRBD2
clone size: .
CDR3 DNA: TGTGCCAGCAGCTTCGGGACTAGTTGGAGTAATGAGCAGTTCTTC
CDR3 protein: CASSFGTSWSNEQFF

J gene: TRBJ1-1
V gene: TRBV6-1
D gene: .
clone size: .
CDR3 DNA: TGTGCCAGCAGTGAATCGCTGGGGCACACTGAAGCTTTCTTT
CDR3 protein: CASSESLGHTEAFF

J gene: TRBJ2-7
V gene: TRBV10-1
D gene: .
clone size: .
CDR3 DNA: TGCGCCAGCAGTGAAGGGGGGCCTAAGTACGAGCAGTACTTC
CDR3 protein: CASSEGGPKYEQYF

J gene: TRBJ2-7
V gene: TRBV7-6
D gene: .
clone size: few
CDR3 DNA: TGTGCCAGCAGGGACGCTACGGACGAGCAGTACTTC
CDR3 protein: CASRDATDEQYF

J gene: TRBJ2-1
V gene: TRBV9
D gene: .
clone size: .
CDR3 DNA: TGTGCCAGCAGCGTAGCCCCGGTGGGGTCGGGGTTGAATGAGCAGTTCTTC
CDR3 protein: CASSVAPVGSGLNEQFF

J gene: TRBJ2-1
V gene: TRBV7-2
D gene: .
clone size: .
CDR3 DNA: TGTGCCAGCAGCCCCCAGAGGGCGGCGGTGCTCTTC
CDR3 protein: CASSPQRAAVLF

J gene: TRBJ1-3
V gene: TRBV19
D gene: .
clone size: .
CDR3 DNA: TGTGCCAGTAGTATTGGGGCGTCGCTCTCTGGAAACACCATATATTTT
CDR3 protein: CASSIGASLSGNTIYF

J gene: TRBJ2-3
V gene: TRBV11-2
D gene: .
clone size: .
CDR3 DNA: TGTGCCAGCAGCTTTTATGGCACCCAGCCAGATACGCAGTATTTT
CDR3 protein: CASSFYGTQPDTQYF

J gene: TRBJ2-2
V gene: TRBV7-9
D gene: TRBD1
clone size: .
CDR3 DNA: TGTGCCAGCAGCCGGGGACAGGGGGCCACCGGGGAGCTGTTTTTT
CDR3 protein: CASSRGQGATGELFF